Shown below are 13 T cell receptor beta chains from a single sample sequenced in a study of T cells in Graves' hyperthyroidism and ophthalmopathy. Amplification of TCR beta CDR3 regions was performed using RNA transcripts as template. Initially, a first-round RT-PCR of the TCR CDR3 employed the HTBI primer set. Each CDR3 protein is one row after TCRdb ran MiXCR on the multiplex PCR reads. The table lists about 590,000 distinct CDR3 sequences, 13% to 15% of them singletons. Sample: blood. The receptors here all came from a woman under 30 with Graves' ophthalmopathy.

The CDR3 is CASSPDRENYGYTF. The CDR3 nucleotides read TGTGCCAGCAGCCCGGACAGGGAGAACTATGGCTACACCTTC. V is TRBV7-3 and J is TRBJ1-2; 8 bases map to TRBD1. The germline gives CDR1 SGHTA, CDR2 FQGTGA. Losses at the gene ends were 5 bases for V and 2 bases for J; bases not matched to a gene: 4. The CDR3 has 14 amino acids.

This clonotype occurred many times. The V and J genes are TRBV28 and TRBJ1-2, with 7 positions matching TRBD1. The germline V gene encodes CDR1 MDHEN and CDR2 SYDVKM. The trim removed 6 bases at V and 0 bases at J, leaving 4 bases unmatched. The CDR3 length is 14 residues. CDR3 sequence reads: CASRSGQPNYGYTF. The DNA of the CDR3 is TGTGCCAGCAGATCGGGACAGCCTAACTATGGCTACACCTTC.

The chain recombines TRBV20-1 with TRBJ2-4; D perhaps matches TRBD2 (7 bases). Trimming took 3 bases from V and 8 from J, leaving 14 bases between them. The germline gives CDR1 DFQATT, CDR2 SNEGSKA (reference sequence). The CDR3 length is 13 residues. The CDR3 sequence: CSARRGLGDIQYF. The CDR3, as DNA: TGCAGTGCTAGGCGGGGGCTTGGGGACATTCAGTACTTC.

This clonotype was seen ten or more times. J is TRBJ1-1 and V is TRBV30; the D gene is possibly TRBD1 (5 bases). Trimming shortened V by 5 bases and J by 4 bases, and 20 bases separated the two germline ends. CDR1 and CDR2 from the germline V gene are GTSNPN and SVGIG (reference sequence). The CDR3 contains 15 residues. The CDR3 DNA sequence: TGTGCCTGGCTTAAAGGCCCAGGGACTGGCACTGAAGCTTTCTTT. Translation: CAWLKGPGTGTEAFF.

The gene calls are TRBV25-1 and TRBJ2-4; no definite D call. The CDR3 is 15 amino acids. Germline V gene sequence: CDR1 MGHDK, CDR2 SYGVNS. With 3 bases removed from V and 8 bases from J, the gap between germline ends came to 17 bases. CDR3 nucleotides: TGTGCCAGCAGTGACCCTCGGGTCCTGGTAGACATTCAGTACTTC. Residues: CASSDPRVLVDIQYF.

The chain carries TRBV9 and TRBJ2-5; D is possibly TRBD2 (6 bases). V was pared by 4 bases and J by 7 bases, with 23 bases between. The CDR3 length is 16 residues. Germline assignment: CDR1 SGDLS and CDR2 YYNGEE. The CDR3 DNA follows: TGTGCCAGCAGCTCTAGCGTCTCCGGGACTCGTCGGACCCAGTACTTC. Amino acids: CASSSSVSGTRRTQYF.

This clonotype was seen ten or more times. This rearrangement joins TRBV15 to TRBJ2-7; 9 bases align to TRBD1. With V trimmed by 1 base and J by 7 bases, 5 bases remained unmatched. The CDR3 extends over 14 amino acids. Germline V lookup: CDR1 LNHNV, CDR2 YYDKDF (reference sequence). The CDR3 protein is CATSRGQGGREQYF. CDR3 bases: TGTGCCACCAGCAGAGGACAGGGGGGCCGGGAGCAGTACTTC.

This clonotype was counted many times. The chain employs TRBV11-3 and TRBJ1-2, with no clear D. CDR1 is SGHNT and CDR2 is YENEEA in the germline V gene. V was pared by 3 bases and J by 3 bases, with 8 bases between. The CDR3 sequence is 13 residues long. CDR3 coding DNA: TGTGCCAGCAGCTTTCCCCAGGACTATGGCTACACCTTC. Amino acids: CASSFPQDYGYTF.

This clonotype occurred a few times. The V gene is TRBV6-1, the J gene TRBJ1-1; D remains ambiguous. The CDR3 sequence is 15 residues long. V was clipped by 7 bases and J by 1 base, with 16 bases between them. From germline, CDR1 is MNHNS and CDR2 SASEGT. CDR3 DNA: TGTGCCAGCATCTTCCGGCGGGCGGGGAACACTGAAGCTTTCTTT. It translates to CASIFRRAGNTEAFF.

The rearrangement joins TRBV9 to TRBJ2-4; 13 nucleotides agree with TRBD2. Germline-derived CDR1 and CDR2 are SGDLS and YYNGEE. The CDR3 totals 18 residues. The V and J ends lost 3 bases and 0 bases, in that order; junction bases with no gene match: 6. The CDR3 nucleotides read TGTGCCAGCAGCGCAACTAGCGGGAGGGGCCTAGCCAAAAACATTCAGTACTTC. It translates to CASSATSGRGLAKNIQYF.

The V call is TRBV27, the J call TRBJ2-4; possible D gene TRBD1, 5 bases. CDR3 size: 19 residues. Germline V gene lookup returns CDR1 MNHEY and CDR2 SMNVEV (reference sequence). V was trimmed by 6 bases and J by 0 bases, leaving 24 bases between them. The CDR3 coding sequence is TGTGCCAGCAGCTTAGTGGGGCAGGGTGGGCCACTAGCCAAAAACATTCAGTACTTC. Translated: CASSLVGQGGPLAKNIQYF.

In this sample, this clonotype turned up a few times. The chain carries TRBV12-5 and TRBJ2-7; 8 positions agree with TRBD2. CDR1 is LGHNT and CDR2 is FRNRAP in the germline V gene. With V trimmed by 4 bases and J by 4 bases, 12 bases remained unmatched. There are 16 residues in the CDR3. This CDR3 reads CASGSRGLGREYEQYF. CDR3 DNA: TGTGCTAGTGGTTCCCGGGGACTCGGGAGGGAGTACGAGCAGTACTTC.

This clonotype appeared many times. The chain uses TRBV27 and TRBJ2-1; TRBD2 aligns across 8 bases. V shed 5 bases, J shed 6 bases, and the junction held 12 bases outside the gene matches. There are 16 residues in the CDR3. Per the germline V gene, CDR1 is MNHEY and CDR2 is SMNVEV (reference sequence). This chain's CDR3 is CASSPTRGGRPNEQFF. CDR3 nucleotide sequence: TGTGCCAGCAGTCCCACCCGGGGGGGGCGCCCCAATGAGCAGTTCTTC.